Listed below are T cell receptor beta chains from one sample, sequenced in a study of blood T cell repertoires in COVID-19. The table came from immunoSEQ multiplex PCR; TCRdb's copy has only in-frame clones and leaves some out. Of about 240,000 clones in the sample, about 90% were seen once. The specimen was PBMCs or T cells enriched from blood (not recorded which). The source is a woman in her thirties or forties with acute COVID-19. The CDR3 runs from the conserved cysteine through the conserved F or W. The size entry is marked missing in some rows and otherwise reads once, few, many or a size class.

j_gene,abundance,v_gene,CDR3aa
TRBJ1-4,NA,TRBV2,CATRTGRPNEKLFF
TRBJ2-3,NA,TRBV5-1,CASSRWGVPDTQYF
TRBJ2-5,NA,TRBV3-1/TRBV3-2,CASSQGSLGDQETQYF
TRBJ1-4,NA,TRBV24-1,CATREGDSAFFPNEKLFF
TRBJ2-7,NA,TRBV5-1,CASSPGRGRYEQYF
TRBJ2-7,NA,TRBV10-3,CAISDSGDEQYF
TRBJ1-2,few,TRBV6-1,CASSALRGLNGRKGYTF
TRBJ2-3,NA,TRBV11-3,CASSTMGGSDTQYF
TRBJ1-6,NA,TRBV21-1,CASSKGGEGSPLHF
TRBJ2-3,NA,TRBV6-5,CASNSGNTDTQYF
TRBJ1-4,NA,TRBV18,CASSPSAQGGNEKLFF